This T cell receptor beta chain was captured by sequencing in a study of CD8 T cells in ankylosing spondylitis. Remarks on this clonotype: The antigen is unknown.

For TCR beta, libraries came from quantitative 5'-RACE with molecular barcodes. Using its own MiXCR run on the 5' RACE reads, TCRdb lists one record per CDR3 protein. The sample carries around 540,000 distinct CDR3 sequences, roughly 13% recorded once. This CDR3 spans 14 amino acids. Trimming at V came to 9 bases and at J to 1 base, leaving 5 bases not matched to a gene. The germline gives CDR1 SNHLY, CDR2 FYNNEI. Broader study findings: Disease-associated clones were CD8+ and fairly uncommon in peripheral blood. According to the report, clones linked to the disease were significantly enriched in matched synovial fluid samples taken from ankylosing spondylitis patients. Apparently characteristic of ankylosing spondylitis blood was a TCR beta motif (eight highly homologous variants).

The TCR comes from a male donor with ankylosing spondylitis. The chain has TRBV2 and TRBJ2-3; 9 bases map to TRBD2. The specimen sequenced was blood, either unsorted or a sorted T cell fraction (not recorded which). The DNA for the CDR3 is TGTGCCAGTATTAGCGGGAGAGGCACAGATACGCAGTATTTT. It is translated as CASISGRGTDTQYF.